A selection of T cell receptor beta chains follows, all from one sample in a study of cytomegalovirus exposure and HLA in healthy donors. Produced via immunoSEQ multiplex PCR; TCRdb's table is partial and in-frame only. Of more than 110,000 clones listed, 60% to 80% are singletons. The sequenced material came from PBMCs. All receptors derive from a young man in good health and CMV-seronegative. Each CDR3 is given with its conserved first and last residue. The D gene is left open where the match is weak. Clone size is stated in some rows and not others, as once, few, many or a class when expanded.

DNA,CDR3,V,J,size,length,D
TGCGCCAGCAGCCAAGAAGGGGCTGGGAACTATGGCTACACCTTC,CASSQEGAGNYGYTF,TRBV4-3,TRBJ1-2,NA,15,NA
TGTGCCAGCAGTGAAATCAGTGCAGAGGCTGAAAAACTGTTTTTT,CASSEISAEAEKLFF,TRBV6-1,TRBJ1-4,NA,15,NA
TGCGCCAGCAGCTTGATTCCAACCGGGGAGCTGTTTTTT,CASSLIPTGELFF,TRBV5-1,TRBJ2-2,NA,13,NA
TGTGCCAGCAGTGAAGGGGGGACAGCCCTCTACGAGCAGTACTTC,CASSEGGTALYEQYF,TRBV6-1,TRBJ2-7,NA,15,TRBD1
TGTGCCAGCTCATCGGGACTAGCGGGGGCGAACACCGGGGAGCTGTTTTTT,CASSSGLAGANTGELFF,TRBV18,TRBJ2-2,NA,17,TRBD2
TGTGCCAGCAGCTCCCCGGGTACTACCCGGAACACTGAAGCTTTCTTT,CASSSPGTTRNTEAFF,TRBV5-4,TRBJ1-1,NA,16,NA
TGTGCCTGGAGTGTACAGAGCAATCAGCCCCAGCATTTT,CAWSVQSNQPQHF,TRBV30,TRBJ1-5,NA,13,NA
TGTGCCAGCAGCTTGGGGGCCTATGGCTACACCTTC,CASSLGAYGYTF,TRBV7-9,TRBJ1-2,NA,12,NA
TGCGCCAGCAGCTCGGGACTAGCGGCTAGGTACACAGATACGCAGTATTTT,CASSSGLAARYTDTQYF,TRBV5-1,TRBJ2-3,once,17,TRBD2
TGCGCCAGCAGCAATCTAAGGACAGATGGGGATGAGCAGTTCTTC,CASSNLRTDGDEQFF,TRBV5-1,TRBJ2-1,NA,15,NA
TGCAGCGCCTTGAAACTGAGGGAGAGGACCTACGAGCAGTACTTC,CSALKLRERTYEQYF,TRBV29-1,TRBJ2-7,once,15,NA
TGTGCCAGCTACGGGAAGGATCCGCCCGGGGCCAACGTCCTGACTTTC,CASYGKDPPGANVLTF,TRBV2,TRBJ2-6,NA,16,NA
TGTGCCAGCAGCTTAAACCAGCGGGGGGAGACCCAGTACTTC,CASSLNQRGETQYF,TRBV7-2,TRBJ2-5,NA,14,TRBD2
TGTGCCAGCAGCTTAGTGGATTGGACAGGGGGCTTCATGAACACTGAAGCTTTCTTT,CASSLVDWTGGFMNTEAFF,TRBV7-2,TRBJ1-1,NA,19,TRBD1
TGTGCCAGCAGCTCGAGGGAGGTACTTATCACAGATACGCAGTATTTT,CASSSREVLITDTQYF,TRBV7-9,TRBJ2-3,few,16,NA
TGCGCCAGCAGCTTGGAGGGACAGTACGAGCAGTACTTC,CASSLEGQYEQYF,TRBV5-1,TRBJ2-7,few,13,TRBD1
TGTGCCAGCAGCCGAAGCTCCTTCAGGGGCGATGAGCAGTTCTTC,CASSRSSFRGDEQFF,TRBV7-3,TRBJ2-1,NA,15,NA
TGTGCCAGCTCACCCAGCCCGGGGTTCGACGAGCAGTACTTC,CASSPSPGFDEQYF,TRBV18,TRBJ2-7,NA,14,NA
TGTGCCAGCTCACCGAATGAACTTGGACAGGAGAGTGGCTACACCTTC,CASSPNELGQESGYTF,TRBV18,TRBJ1-2,NA,16,TRBD1
TGTGCCAGCAGCCGTCTAGCGGGTCATGCCTACGAGCAGTACTTC,CASSRLAGHAYEQYF,TRBV7-2,TRBJ2-7,NA,15,TRBD2
TGTGCCAGCAGGGAAAGGACAGAGAACACCGGGGAGCTGTTTTTT,CASRERTENTGELFF,TRBV2,TRBJ2-2,NA,15,NA
TGTGCCAGCAGCTTATCGGGGGTAGCGGGGCTAAAGACCCAGTACTTC,CASSLSGVAGLKTQYF,TRBV7-9,TRBJ2-5,NA,16,TRBD2
TGTGCCTGGAGTGCGACAGGGTTCGCCGGGGAGCTGTTTTTT,CAWSATGFAGELFF,TRBV30,TRBJ2-2,NA,14,TRBD1
TGCGCCAGCAGGGGACTAGCGAACACCGGGGAGCTGTTTTTT,CASRGLANTGELFF,TRBV6-1,TRBJ2-2,NA,14,TRBD2